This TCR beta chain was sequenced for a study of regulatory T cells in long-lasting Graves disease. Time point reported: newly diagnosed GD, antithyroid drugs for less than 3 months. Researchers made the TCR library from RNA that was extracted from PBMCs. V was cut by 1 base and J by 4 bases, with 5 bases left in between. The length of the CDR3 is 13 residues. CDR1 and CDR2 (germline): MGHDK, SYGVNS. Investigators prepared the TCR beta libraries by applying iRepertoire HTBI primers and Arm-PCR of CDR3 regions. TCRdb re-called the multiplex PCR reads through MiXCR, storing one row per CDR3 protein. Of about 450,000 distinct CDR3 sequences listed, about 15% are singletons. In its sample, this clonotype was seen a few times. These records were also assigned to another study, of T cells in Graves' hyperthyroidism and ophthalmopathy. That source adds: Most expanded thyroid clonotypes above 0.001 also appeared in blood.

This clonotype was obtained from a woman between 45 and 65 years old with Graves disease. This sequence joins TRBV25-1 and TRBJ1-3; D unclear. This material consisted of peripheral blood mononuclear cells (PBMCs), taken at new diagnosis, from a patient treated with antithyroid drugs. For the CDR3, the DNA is TGTGCCAGCAGTGAATCCCCGGGAAACACCATATATTTT. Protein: CASSESPGNTIYF.